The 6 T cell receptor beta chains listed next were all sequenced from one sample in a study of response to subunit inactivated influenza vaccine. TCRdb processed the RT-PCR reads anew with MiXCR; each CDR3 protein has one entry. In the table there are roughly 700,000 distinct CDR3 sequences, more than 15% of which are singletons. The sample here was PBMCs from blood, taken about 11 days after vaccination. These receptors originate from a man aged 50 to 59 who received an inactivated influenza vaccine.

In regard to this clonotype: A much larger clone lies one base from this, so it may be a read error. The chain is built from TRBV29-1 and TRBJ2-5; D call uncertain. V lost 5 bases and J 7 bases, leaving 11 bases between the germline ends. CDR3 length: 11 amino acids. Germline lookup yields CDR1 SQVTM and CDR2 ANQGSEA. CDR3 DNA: TGCAGCGTTCGGCACCCCCCGACCCAGTACTTC. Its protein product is CSVRHPPTQYF.

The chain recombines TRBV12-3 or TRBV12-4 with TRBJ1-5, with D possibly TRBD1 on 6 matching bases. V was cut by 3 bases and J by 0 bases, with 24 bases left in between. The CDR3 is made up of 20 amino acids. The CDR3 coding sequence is TGTGCCAGCAGTTTGTTCCATGGGGGGCTCCGTCCTTATAGCAATCAGCCCCAGCATTTT. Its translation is CASSLFHGGLRPYSNQPQHF.

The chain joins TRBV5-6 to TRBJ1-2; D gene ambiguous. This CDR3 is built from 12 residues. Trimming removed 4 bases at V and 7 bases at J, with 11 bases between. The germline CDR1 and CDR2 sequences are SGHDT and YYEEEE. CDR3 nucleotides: TGTGCCAGCAGCCCTTATGGGTTTGGCTACACCTTC. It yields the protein CASSPYGFGYTF.

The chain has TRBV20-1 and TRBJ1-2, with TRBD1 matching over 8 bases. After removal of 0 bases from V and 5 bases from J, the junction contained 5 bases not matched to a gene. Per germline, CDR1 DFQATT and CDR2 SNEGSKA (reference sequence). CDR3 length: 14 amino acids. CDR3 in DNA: TGCAGTGCTAGAGATCGACAGGGGAGGTATGGCTACACCTTC. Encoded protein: CSARDRQGRYGYTF.

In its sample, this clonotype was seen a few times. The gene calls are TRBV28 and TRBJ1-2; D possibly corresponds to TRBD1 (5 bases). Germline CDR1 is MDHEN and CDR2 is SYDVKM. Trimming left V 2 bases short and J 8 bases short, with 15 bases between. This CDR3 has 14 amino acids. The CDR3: CASSLPPGIGGYTF. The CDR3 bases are TGTGCCAGCAGTTTACCCCCAGGGATTGGCGGCTACACCTTC.

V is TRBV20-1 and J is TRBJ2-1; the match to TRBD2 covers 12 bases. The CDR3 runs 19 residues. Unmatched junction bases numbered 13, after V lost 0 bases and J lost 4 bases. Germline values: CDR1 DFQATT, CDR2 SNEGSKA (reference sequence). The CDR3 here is CSARDTSSGGAGPYNEQFF. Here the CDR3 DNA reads TGCAGTGCTAGAGACACCTCTAGCGGGGGGGCGGGCCCTTACAATGAGCAGTTCTTC.